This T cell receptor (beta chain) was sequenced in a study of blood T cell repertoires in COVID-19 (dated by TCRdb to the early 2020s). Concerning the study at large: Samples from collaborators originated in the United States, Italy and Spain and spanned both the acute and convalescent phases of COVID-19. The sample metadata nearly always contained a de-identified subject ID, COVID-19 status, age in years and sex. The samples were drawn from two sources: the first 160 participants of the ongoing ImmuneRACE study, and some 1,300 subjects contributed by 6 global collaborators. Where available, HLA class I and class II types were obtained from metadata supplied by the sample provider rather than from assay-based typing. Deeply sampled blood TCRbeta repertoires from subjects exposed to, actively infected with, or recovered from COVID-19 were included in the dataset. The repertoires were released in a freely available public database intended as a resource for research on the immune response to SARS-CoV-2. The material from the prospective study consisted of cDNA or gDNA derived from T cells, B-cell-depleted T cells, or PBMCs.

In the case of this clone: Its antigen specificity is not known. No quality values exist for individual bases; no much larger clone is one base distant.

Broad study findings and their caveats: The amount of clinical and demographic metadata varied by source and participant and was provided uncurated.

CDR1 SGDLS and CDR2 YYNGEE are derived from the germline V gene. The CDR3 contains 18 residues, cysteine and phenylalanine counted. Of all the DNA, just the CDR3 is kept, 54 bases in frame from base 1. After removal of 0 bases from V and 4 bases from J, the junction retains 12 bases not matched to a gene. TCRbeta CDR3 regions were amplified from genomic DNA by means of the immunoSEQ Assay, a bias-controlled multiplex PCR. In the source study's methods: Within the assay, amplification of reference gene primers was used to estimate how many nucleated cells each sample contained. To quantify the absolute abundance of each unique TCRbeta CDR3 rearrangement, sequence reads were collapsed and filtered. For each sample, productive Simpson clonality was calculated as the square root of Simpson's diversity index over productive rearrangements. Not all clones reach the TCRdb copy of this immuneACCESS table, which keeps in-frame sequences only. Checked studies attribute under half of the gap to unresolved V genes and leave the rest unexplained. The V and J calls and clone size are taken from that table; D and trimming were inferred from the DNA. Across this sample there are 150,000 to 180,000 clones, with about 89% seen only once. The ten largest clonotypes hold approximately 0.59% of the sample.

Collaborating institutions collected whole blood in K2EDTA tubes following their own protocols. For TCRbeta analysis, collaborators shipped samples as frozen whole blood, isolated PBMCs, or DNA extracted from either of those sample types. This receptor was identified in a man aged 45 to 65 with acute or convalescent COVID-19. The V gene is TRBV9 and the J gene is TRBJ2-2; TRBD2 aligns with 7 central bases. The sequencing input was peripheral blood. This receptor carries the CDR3 CASSVEILRGRGTGELFF. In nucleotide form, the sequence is TGTGCCAGCAGCGTAGAGATCCTTCGAGGGAGGGGCACCGGGGAGCTGTTTTTT. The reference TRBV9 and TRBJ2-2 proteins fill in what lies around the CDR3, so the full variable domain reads DSGVTQTPKHLITATGQRVTLRCSPRSGDLSVYWYQQSLDQGLQFLIQYYNGEERAKGNILERFSAQQFPDLHSELNLSSLELGDSALYFCASSVEILRGRGTGELFFGEGSRLTVL.